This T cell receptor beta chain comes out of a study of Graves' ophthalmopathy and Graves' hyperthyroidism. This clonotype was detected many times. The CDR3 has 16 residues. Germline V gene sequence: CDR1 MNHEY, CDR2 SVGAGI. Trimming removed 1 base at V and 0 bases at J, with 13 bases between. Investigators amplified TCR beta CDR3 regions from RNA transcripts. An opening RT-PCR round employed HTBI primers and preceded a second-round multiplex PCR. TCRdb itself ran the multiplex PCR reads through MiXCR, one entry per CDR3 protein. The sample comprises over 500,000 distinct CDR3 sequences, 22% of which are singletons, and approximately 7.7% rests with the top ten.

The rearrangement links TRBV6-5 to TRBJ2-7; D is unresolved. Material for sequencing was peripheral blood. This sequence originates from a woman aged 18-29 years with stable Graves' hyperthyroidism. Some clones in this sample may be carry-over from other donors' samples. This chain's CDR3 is CASSYLPGTSSYEQYF. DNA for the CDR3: TGTGCCAGCAGTTACTTGCCCGGCACGAGCTCCTACGAGCAGTACTTC.